The 26 T cell receptor beta chains presented below share a single source sample, sequenced in a study of cytomegalovirus exposure and HLA in healthy donors. PCR amplification relied on 60 Vbeta primers (plus 13 Jbeta primers). Clones were sequenced by immunoSEQ multiplex PCR, and TCRdb holds only the in-frame ones, with some missing. The data contain some 200,000 clones, 75% to 90% of them seen just once; the ten biggest clones take up approximately 6.3%. Sequencing was performed on PBMCs. The receptors shown here come from a man aged 35-49 years in good health and CMV-seropositive.

V and J are TRBV27 and TRBJ2-1, with 9 nucleotides matching TRBD1. Germline values: CDR1 MNHEY, CDR2 SMNVEV (reference sequence). J gave up 5 bases and V 6 bases, and 5 bases lay outside the gene matches. CDR3 size: 14 residues. The CDR3 DNA reads TGTGCCAGCAGCGACAGGGGGGTAAACAATGAGCAGTTCTTC. Translating gives CASSDRGVNNEQFF.

The chain joins TRBV19 to TRBJ2-7, with 10 bases identical to TRBD1. CDR3 length equals 15 residues. J was trimmed by 4 bases and V by 3 bases; bases with no gene match: 6. Germline loops: CDR1 LNHDA, CDR2 SQIVND (reference sequence). The DNA of the CDR3 is TGTGCCAGTAGTATCCTGGGACAGGGGATATACGAGCAGTACTTC. It specifies CASSILGQGIYEQYF.

This rearrangement joins TRBV19 to TRBJ2-1, with TRBD2 matching 7 bases. The CDR3 is made up of 17 amino acids. Germline CDR1 and CDR2: LNHDA and SQIVND (reference sequence). Trimming removed 5 bases from V and 6 bases from J; junction bases left unmatched: 16. The CDR3 protein is CASSAPLGGVGANEQFF. CDR3 nucleotides: TGTGCCAGTAGTGCCCCCCTTGGGGGGGTCGGCGCCAATGAGCAGTTCTTC.

The chain joins TRBV5-1 to TRBJ2-7; 8 positions agree with TRBD2. This CDR3 comprises 15 residues. Looked up from germline, CDR1 is SGHRS and CDR2 is YFSETQ. V lost 0 bases and J lost 4; bases outside the gene matches: 6. The CDR3 region is CASSLEASGGYEQYF. The CDR3 DNA reads TGCGCCAGCAGCTTGGAGGCTTCGGGGGGGTACGAGCAGTACTTC. Supplemented by reference TRBV5-1 and TRBJ2-7, the full variable domain reads KAGVTQTPRYLIKTRGQQVTLSCSPISGHRSVSWYQQTPGQGLQFLFEYFSETQRNKGNFPGRFSGRQFSNSRSEMNVSTLELGDSALYLCASSLEASGGYEQYFGPGTRLTVT.

This chain joins TRBV5-8 and TRBJ1-2, with 8 bases aligning to TRBD1. With 2 bases clipped from V and 4 bases from J, the junction kept 7 bases outside the gene matches. The CDR3 totals 15 residues. In germline, CDR1 is SGHTS, CDR2 YDEGEE. The CDR3 DNA reads TGTGCCAGCAGCTTTCCCCCGACAGGGGTCTATGGCTACACCTTC. As protein: CASSFPPTGVYGYTF.

This clone was detected once. This chain links TRBV18 with TRBJ1-6; TRBD1 matches 8 bases. The CDR3 is made up of 18 amino acids. The V gene's germline CDR1 is KGHSH and CDR2 LQKENI. V was clipped by 0 bases and J by 6 bases; unmatched bases: 10. CDR3 region: CASSPPGRGPAGNSPLHF. The DNA of the CDR3 is TGTGCCAGCTCACCACCAGGCAGGGGGCCAGCAGGTAATTCACCCCTCCACTTT.

J is TRBJ1-5 and V is TRBV7-2; D perhaps matches TRBD1 (6 bases). V was trimmed by 5 bases and J by 3 bases, leaving 14 bases between them. There are 15 residues in the CDR3. Germline values: CDR1 SGHTA, CDR2 FQGNSA. CDR3 sequence: CASSTTGTPNQPQHF. For the CDR3, the DNA is TGTGCCAGCAGCACTACCGGGACACCCAATCAGCCCCAGCATTTT.

The chain has TRBV7-2 and TRBJ2-2; 9 bases match TRBD2. CDR1 SGHTA and CDR2 FQGNSA come from the germline V gene. The J segment lost 2 bases and the V segment lost 2 bases, leaving 9 bases of the junction unmatched. The CDR3 sequence is 18 residues long. The CDR3 nucleotides are TGTGCCAGCAGCTTAATTGGCGGGGGGGAGTTTAACACCGGGGAGCTGTTTTTT. Protein product: CASSLIGGGEFNTGELFF.

The rearrangement links TRBV27 to TRBJ1-5; a weak D match, TRBD1 (6 bases). Germline-derived CDR1 and CDR2 are MNHEY and SMNVEV (reference sequence). V dropped 5 bases and J dropped 2 bases, with 13 bases sitting between them. The CDR3 spans 15 residues. CDR3 coding DNA: TGTGCCAGCAGTCCAATTCAGGGGCGCAATCAGCCCCAGCATTTT. It codes for CASSPIQGRNQPQHF.

This rearrangement joins TRBV29-1 to TRBJ2-5; D is possibly TRBD2 (5 bases). V was cut by 5 bases and J by 1 base, with 17 bases left in between. The CDR3 length is 15 residues. From germline, CDR1 is SQVTM and CDR2 ANQGSEA. Here the CDR3 reads CSVRSGRTTQETQYF. The DNA for the CDR3 is TGCAGCGTTCGGAGCGGTAGGACCACCCAAGAGACCCAGTACTTC.

This chain links TRBV29-1 with TRBJ2-7; 8 nucleotides agree with TRBD2. The junction had 10 bases not matched to a gene; V was cut back by 7 bases and J by 2 bases. The germline CDR1 and CDR2 sequences are SQVTM and ANQGSEA. The CDR3 is 14 amino acids. CDR3 bases: TGCAGCGCCCGATCGGGGGGGCGTGCCTACGAGCAGTACTTC. Translating gives CSARSGGRAYEQYF.

This chain joins TRBV9 and TRBJ2-1; D may be TRBD1 (5 bases). The CDR3 has 15 residues. The V gene's germline CDR1 is SGDLS and CDR2 YYNGEE. V lost 0 bases and J lost 2, with 9 bases in between. The CDR3 DNA reads TGTGCCAGCAGCGTAGAAGGGGATACCTACAATGAGCAGTTCTTC. Its protein product is CASSVEGDTYNEQFF.

The CDR3 region has the DNA TGCGCCAGCAGCTTGGGACGGACACTGAGGACTGAAGCTTTCTTT. Protein sequence: CASSLGRTLRTEAFF. V usage is TRBV5-1 and J usage is TRBJ1-1, with D possibly being TRBD1 (5 bases). This CDR3 is built from 15 residues. The V gene lost 0 bases and the J gene lost 5 bases, with 14 bases spanning the gap. Per germline, CDR1 SGHRS and CDR2 YFSETQ.

This clone was picked up one time. The V and J genes are TRBV19 and TRBJ2-5, with 7 bases aligning to TRBD2. The J segment lost 3 bases and the V segment lost 3 bases, leaving 1 base of the junction unmatched. CDR3 size: 13 residues. Looked up from germline, CDR1 is LNHDA and CDR2 is SQIVND (reference sequence). The CDR3 loop reads CASSMGREETQYF. The CDR3 DNA follows: TGTGCCAGTAGTATGGGGAGGGAAGAGACCCAGTACTTC.

The rearrangement uses TRBV9 and TRBJ2-3, with unresolved D. This CDR3 has 13 amino acids. Trimming removed 3 bases at V and 5 bases at J, with 10 bases between. Germline V gives CDR1 SGDLS, CDR2 YYNGEE. DNA for the CDR3: TGTGCCAGCAGCGAGCGTGGAGAAGATACGCAGTATTTT. Its protein is CASSERGEDTQYF. The full variable domain, its missing parts supplied by reference TRBV9 and TRBJ2-3, is DSGVTQTPKHLITATGQRVTLRCSPRSGDLSVYWYQQSLDQGLQFLIQYYNGEERAKGNILERFSAQQFPDLHSELNLSSLELGDSALYFCASSERGEDTQYFGPGTRLTVL.

This clone has only a few counts. The V and J genes are TRBV19 and TRBJ2-5, with TRBD1 identical over 9 bases. Germline-derived CDR1 and CDR2 are LNHDA and SQIVND (reference sequence). This CDR3 comprises 14 residues. After removal of 3 bases from V and 5 bases from J, the junction contained 4 bases not matched to a gene. The CDR3 DNA follows: TGTGCCAGTAGTATCGGGACAGGGACGGAGACCCAGTACTTC. This encodes CASSIGTGTETQYF.

This chain joins TRBV19 and TRBJ2-4; the match to TRBD1 covers 11 bases. Germline-derived CDR1 and CDR2 are LNHDA and SQIVND (reference sequence). V dropped 4 bases and J dropped 0; count of bases not matched to a gene: 8. The CDR3 has 18 amino acids. In DNA, the CDR3 is TGTGCCAGTAGTAGAGGACAGGGGGCCGGATTAGCCAAAAACATTCAGTACTTC. Protein sequence: CASSRGQGAGLAKNIQYF.

This clone has just a few counts. The CDR3 protein is CASSFTGGSEAFF. DNA of the CDR3: TGTGCCAGCAGCTTTACAGGGGGCTCTGAAGCTTTCTTT. The chain employs TRBV5-4 and TRBJ1-1, with TRBD1 identical over 9 bases. J lost 6 bases, V lost 2 bases, and 2 bases had no gene match. CDR3 length: 13 residues. The germline V gene has CDR1 SGHNT and CDR2 YYREEE (reference sequence).

The chain recombines TRBV4-3 with TRBJ1-5; D unresolved. Trimming took off 0 bases at V and 2 bases at J, with 11 bases between the two ends. The CDR3 runs to 16 residues. CDR1 and CDR2 (germline): LGHNA, YSLEER. CDR3 in DNA: TGCGCCAGCAGCCAAGATGTAAGAGGCGGCAATCAGCCCCAGCATTTT. Its protein product is CASSQDVRGGNQPQHF.

The chain couples TRBV30 to TRBJ2-5; D is possibly TRBD2 (5 bases). Near its end, the DNA agrees better with TRBJ2-7, so the J call may be wrong. The CDR3 is 22 amino acids. The germline V gene encodes CDR1 GTSNPN and CDR2 SVGIG (reference sequence). The CDR3 region has the DNA TGTGCCTGGAGTCCCCCGGGGAGTATGCCCAACGGGGTTCTTAGTGTATCCTACGAGCAGTACTTC. It translates to CAWSPPGSMPNGVLSVSYEQYF.

The chain carries TRBV5-1 and TRBJ2-5; perhaps TRBD1 as D (6 bases). The V end was cut by 4 bases, the J end by 3 bases, with 16 bases between. The CDR3 sequence is 15 residues long. Germline-derived CDR1 and CDR2 are SGHRS and YFSETQ. CDR3 amino acids: CASSRQGQSEETQYF. The CDR3 region has the DNA TGCGCCAGCAGCCGCCAGGGACAATCCGAAGAGACCCAGTACTTC.

V and J are TRBV29-1 and TRBJ2-1; D is unresolved. The CDR3 runs 13 residues. Germline values: CDR1 SQVTM, CDR2 ANQGSEA. V was trimmed by 3 bases and J by 2 bases, leaving 8 bases between them. The CDR3 bases are TGCAGCGTTGAGGTTAGCCCCTACAATGAGCAGTTCTTC. It yields the protein CSVEVSPYNEQFF.

The chain combines TRBV5-8 with TRBJ2-3, with D perhaps TRBD2 (6 bases). The CDR3 extends over 13 amino acids. Trimming stripped 7 bases from V and 5 bases from J, with 14 bases between. Germline CDR1 SGHTS, CDR2 YDEGEE. The CDR3: CASRTGVGDTQYF. In nucleotides, the CDR3 is TGTGCCAGCCGAACGGGGGTCGGAGATACGCAGTATTTT.

To note about this clone: At one boundary the junction diverges from the germline segment, which might be a read error. The chain carries TRBV11-3 and TRBJ2-7, with 8 bases fitting TRBD1. The CDR3 has 14 residues. The germline CDR1 and CDR2 sequences are SGHNT and YENEEA. CDR3 in amino acids: CAGSFGTGPYEQYF. CDR3 DNA: TGTGCCGGCAGCTTCGGGACAGGCCCCTACGAGCAGTACTTC.

For this clone: Other DNA sequences of this sample code for an identical CDR3. The V and J genes are TRBV29-1 and TRBJ2-2; 7 nucleotides align to TRBD1. V shed 4 bases and J 5 bases; nucleotides not matched to a gene: 4. CDR3 size: 13 residues. Germline V lookup: CDR1 SQVTM, CDR2 ANQGSEA. The CDR3 region has the DNA TGCAGCGTTGTAGAGGGGGCGACCGGGGAGCTGTTTTTT. This translates into CSVVEGATGELFF.

The chain employs TRBV29-1 and TRBJ2-7; tentative D call: TRBD2 (6 bases). Germline V gene data show CDR1 as SQVTM and CDR2 as ANQGSEA. The V end lost 6 bases, the J end lost 0 bases, and 21 bases lay between the germline ends. This CDR3 region has 16 residues. CDR3: CSVEGIADKNSYEQYF. DNA for the CDR3: TGCAGCGTGGAGGGCATAGCCGACAAGAACTCCTACGAGCAGTACTTC.